This TCR beta chain derives from a study of T cell changes during pregnancy in multiple sclerosis. Germline-derived CDR1 and CDR2 are MNHNY and SVGAGI (reference sequence). This CDR3 is 12 amino acids long. V was trimmed by 6 bases and J by 4 bases, leaving 9 bases between them. Clones were sequenced by immunoSEQ multiplex PCR, and TCRdb holds only the in-frame ones, with some missing. Here the sample spans 37,000 or so clones, roughly 94% being singletons. The receptor was isolated from a female donor with multiple sclerosis, enrolled in a pregnancy study. This sample comprised peripheral blood, obtained in the third trimester of pregnancy. V and J are TRBV6-6 and TRBJ2-5; D is perhaps TRBD2 (5 bases). The CDR3 DNA follows: TGTGCCAGCAGCGTAGCGTCAGAGACCCAGTACTTC. Translated: CASSVASETQYF.